The 9 T cell receptor beta chains in this list originate from one sample, sequenced in a study of T cell changes during pregnancy in multiple sclerosis. Measured with immunoSEQ multiplex PCR; TCRdb has only the in-frame clones, and not every one. The sample holds about 36,000 clones, 88% seen once. The material was CD4+ T cells from peripheral blood mononuclear cells, obtained in the first trimester of pregnancy. These receptor sequences come from a female donor with multiple sclerosis, enrolled in a pregnancy study.

This chain connects TRBV7-6 to TRBJ1-6; TRBD1 matches at 7 bases. CDR1 SGHVS and CDR2 FNYEAQ come from the germline V gene. The junction had 2 bases not matched to a gene; V was cut back by 4 bases and J by 5 bases. The CDR3 runs 14 residues. DNA of the CDR3: TGTGCCAGCAGCTCCGGGACAGATAATTCACCCCTCCACTTT. Encoded protein: CASSSGTDNSPLHF.

The chain links TRBV5-4 to TRBJ2-1; 14 positions match TRBD2. CDR1 and CDR2 (germline): SGHNT, YYREEE (reference sequence). The junction had 4 bases not matched to a gene; V was cut back by 4 bases and J by 7 bases. There are 15 residues in the CDR3. CDR3 protein: CASSPTSGRGNEQFF. DNA for the CDR3: TGTGCCAGCAGCCCGACTAGCGGGAGGGGGAATGAGCAGTTCTTC.

The CDR3 region is CSVRTSGGEDTQYF. DNA for the CDR3: TGCAGCGTGAGGACTAGCGGGGGAGAGGATACGCAGTATTTT. V gene TRBV29-1 combines with J gene TRBJ2-3, with TRBD2 identical over 13 bases. Per germline, CDR1 SQVTM and CDR2 ANQGSEA. This CDR3 region has 14 residues. J was trimmed by 6 bases and V by 6 bases; bases with no gene match: 6.

The chain joins TRBV5-3 to TRBJ2-5; the match to TRBD1 covers 7 bases. TRBV5-3 has ORF status, its function being uncertain. The CDR3 totals 13 residues. Trimming removed 1 base from V and 5 bases from J; junction bases left unmatched: 2. The CDR3 is CARSLRGRETQYF. CDR3 in DNA: TGTGCCAGAAGCTTGAGGGGGCGGGAGACCCAGTACTTC.

Here the CDR3 reads CASSVGVGATGELFF. The CDR3 DNA follows: TGTGCCAGCAGCGTGGGAGTGGGAGCCACCGGGGAGCTGTTTTTT. The genes are TRBV9 and TRBJ2-2, with D tentatively TRBD2 (5 bases). CDR1 is SGDLS and CDR2 is YYNGEE in the germline V gene. The CDR3 loop spans 15 amino acids. V lost 2 bases and J lost 4, with 12 bases in between.

Here the CDR3 DNA reads TGCGCCAGCCGCCGGGATACAGATACGCAGTATTTT. Protein product: CASRRDTDTQYF. The V gene is TRBV5-1, the J gene TRBJ2-3; D is possibly TRBD2 (5 bases). Trimming took 7 bases from V and 3 from J, leaving 9 bases between them. Germline CDR1 and CDR2: SGHRS and YFSETQ. The CDR3 sequence is 12 residues long.

The chain combines TRBV6-5 with TRBJ1-2, with D maybe TRBD1 (6 bases). The germline CDR1 and CDR2 sequences are MNHEY and SVGAGI. The CDR3 length is 13 residues. V was clipped by 4 bases and J by 4 bases, with 10 bases between them. CDR3 in amino acids: CASSWGRGYGYTF. The CDR3 DNA reads as TGTGCCAGCAGTTGGGGCAGGGGCTATGGCTACACCTTC.

This chain links TRBV13 with TRBJ1-1; D unresolved. Looked up from germline, CDR1 is PRHDT and CDR2 is FYEKMQ (reference sequence). The CDR3 runs 12 residues. Deletions cut 5 bases from V and 6 bases from J, with 10 bases between. CDR3 in amino acids: CASSLLRAEAFF. DNA for the CDR3: TGTGCCAGCAGCCTCTTGAGGGCTGAAGCTTTCTTT.

V is TRBV6-5 and J is TRBJ2-5, with D possibly being TRBD2 (6 bases). CDR3 size: 13 residues. V dropped 0 bases and J dropped 4 bases, with 6 bases sitting between them. Per the germline V gene, CDR1 is MNHEY and CDR2 is SVGAGI. Here the CDR3 DNA reads TGTGCCAGCAGTTACTCGGGGGGAGAGACCCAGTACTTC. It encodes CASSYSGGETQYF.